A selection of T cell receptor beta chains follows, all from one sample in a study of shared clonotypes between healthy human individuals. The data were produced by immunoSEQ multiplex PCR, yet TCRdb's version contains in-frame clones alone and is incomplete. Of millions of clones in the sample, approximately 94% are singletons; the top ten hold 1.1%. The specimen was naive CD8+ T cells sorted from blood. Every receptor here comes from a man younger than 35 in good health. Each CDR3 is given with its conserved first and last residue. D genes are given only for firm matches. Size is stated for part of the rows, as once, few or many counts, or as a class when the clone is expanded.

V,size,J,D,CDR3,DNA
TRBV11-2,.,TRBJ2-5,.,CASSLGPRAVRETQYF,TGTGCCAGCAGCTTAGGGCCCAGAGCCGTCCGGGAGACCCAGTACTTC
TRBV27,.,TRBJ2-7,TRBD1,CASSLQGAHYEQYF,TGTGCCAGCAGCCTACAGGGGGCGCACTACGAGCAGTACTTC
TRBV13,.,TRBJ2-1,TRBD2,CASSIRTSGVYNEQFF,TGTGCCAGCAGCATCCGGACTAGCGGAGTCTACAATGAGCAGTTCTTC
TRBV13,.,TRBJ2-1,TRBD2,CASSFSDWEGQFF,TGTGCCAGCAGCTTCTCAGACTGGGAGGGGCAGTTCTTC
TRBV10-3,.,TRBJ2-1,TRBD1,CAISEREPGQANEQFF,TGTGCCATCAGTGAAAGGGAGCCCGGACAGGCCAATGAGCAGTTCTTC
TRBV7-9,.,TRBJ2-1,.,CASSFGGGYNEQFF,TGTGCCAGCAGCTTTGGGGGTGGGTACAATGAGCAGTTCTTC
TRBV25-1,.,TRBJ2-2,.,CASSEVGTLRTGELFF,TGTGCCAGCAGTGAAGTAGGGACCTTACGCACCGGGGAGCTGTTTTTT
TRBV27,.,TRBJ1-4,TRBD1,CASRGFRGTVNEKLFF,TGTGCCAGCAGAGGGTTTAGAGGGACAGTCAATGAAAAACTGTTTTTT
TRBV27,.,TRBJ1-1,.,CASSFSVGQYHLEAFF,TGTGCCAGCAGTTTTTCAGTAGGACAATATCATCTTGAAGCTTTCTTT
TRBV6-5,once,TRBJ1-2,.,CASSYSPLPGRDGYTF,TGTGCCAGCAGTTACTCCCCCTTACCGGGAAGGGATGGCTACACCTTC
TRBV19,.,TRBJ1-6,.,CASSIQTEGNSPLHF,TGTGCCAGTAGTATCCAGACGGAGGGTAATTCACCCCTCCACTTT
TRBV4-1,.,TRBJ2-7,TRBD1,CASSPGQGYYEQYF,TGCGCCAGCAGCCCCGGACAGGGTTACTACGAGCAGTACTTC
TRBV27,.,TRBJ2-7,TRBD2,CASSNLVAGGPNEQYF,TGTGCCAGCAGTAATCTGGTCGCGGGAGGGCCCAACGAGCAGTACTTC
TRBV28,.,TRBJ1-4,.,CASSLFRETTNEKLFF,TGTGCCAGCAGTTTATTTAGGGAGACAACTAATGAAAAACTGTTTTTT
TRBV28,.,TRBJ2-1,.,CASSLAGMADNEQFF,TGTGCCAGCAGTTTGGCAGGAATGGCGGACAATGAGCAGTTCTTC
TRBV29-1,.,TRBJ2-7,.,CSVATGVRYEQYF,TGCAGCGTTGCGACGGGAGTAAGATACGAGCAGTACTTC
TRBV4-3,.,TRBJ2-7,TRBD2,CASSQDRLAGGSPYEQYF,TGCGCCAGCAGCCAAGATCGGCTAGCGGGAGGGAGCCCCTACGAGCAGTACTTC
TRBV19,.,TRBJ1-1,.,CASNPQDKLPFEAFF,TGTGCCAGTAACCCCCAGGACAAATTGCCTTTTGAAGCTTTCTTT
TRBV13,.,TRBJ2-7,TRBD2,CASSPSGKNEQYF,TGTGCCAGCAGCCCTAGCGGGAAAAACGAGCAGTACTTC
TRBV18,.,TRBJ2-7,.,CASSLEQGEENEQYF,TGTGCCAGCTCACTAGAACAGGGCGAGGAGAACGAGCAGTACTTC
TRBV21-1,.,TRBJ2-7,.,CASSKEEYEQYF,TGTGCCAGCAGCAAAGAAGAATACGAGCAGTACTTC
TRBV5-6,.,TRBJ2-2,.,CASSASGELFF,TGTGCCAGCAGCGCCAGCGGGGAGCTGTTTTTT
TRBV30,.,TRBJ2-7,.,CAWSWAGLYVSEQYF,TGTGCCTGGAGTTGGGCCGGTCTTTACGTCTCCGAGCAGTACTTC
TRBV14,.,TRBJ2-1,TRBD1,CASSHPGQGAFNEQFF,TGTGCCAGCAGCCACCCCGGACAGGGGGCGTTCAATGAGCAGTTCTTC
TRBV25-1,.,TRBJ2-5,.,CASSEYGPAQETQYF,TGTGCCAGCAGTGAATATGGTCCAGCCCAAGAGACCCAGTACTTC
TRBV6-5,.,TRBJ2-5,.,CASSPGGLETQYF,TGTGCCAGCAGCCCCGGGGGATTGGAGACCCAGTACTTC
TRBV7-9,.,TRBJ2-5,.,CASSSREYRETQYF,TGTGCCAGCAGCTCCAGGGAGTATCGAGAGACCCAGTACTTC
TRBV5-1,.,TRBJ1-2,TRBD1,CASSSSGTGAYGYTF,TGCGCCAGCAGCTCTTCAGGGACAGGGGCCTATGGCTACACCTTC
TRBV27,.,TRBJ2-7,.,CASSRQRAYEQYF,TGTGCCAGCAGCAGACAGAGAGCCTACGAGCAGTACTTC
TRBV28,.,TRBJ1-1,.,CASSSMEDGTVNTEAFF,TGTGCCAGCAGCTCAATGGAAGACGGGACGGTGAACACTGAAGCTTTCTTT
TRBV2,.,TRBJ2-2,.,CASSDRHPTNTGELFF,TGTGCCAGCAGTGATCGCCACCCAACGAACACCGGGGAGCTGTTTTTT
TRBV10-3,.,TRBJ2-7,TRBD1,CAISAPTGVSYEQYF,TGTGCCATCAGTGCGCCTACAGGGGTGTCCTACGAGCAGTACTTC
TRBV5-1,.,TRBJ2-3,.,CASSFSRGSDTQYF,TGCGCCAGCAGCTTCAGCAGGGGCTCAGATACGCAGTATTTT
TRBV13,.,TRBJ2-5,.,CASSLWETQETQYF,TGTGCCAGCAGCTTATGGGAGACCCAAGAGACCCAGTACTTC
TRBV7-8,.,TRBJ2-7,.,CASSFGQGLEYEQYF,.
TRBV5-4,.,TRBJ1-1,TRBD1,CASSGTGEDTEAFF,TGTGCCAGCAGCGGGACAGGGGAGGACACTGAAGCTTTCTTT
TRBV13,.,TRBJ1-1,.,CASSQDTGNTEAFF,TGTGCCAGCAGCCAGGACACGGGAAACACTGAAGCTTTCTTT